One and the same sample provided the 28 T cell receptor beta chains below, sequenced in a study of identical twins. From the 5' RACE reads, TCRdb called clonotypes with MiXCR, one entry per CDR3 protein. The sample lists around 230,000 distinct CDR3 sequences, less than 9.5% seen once, with 5% to 5.5% in the top ten. Sequenced sample: memory (CD45RO+) T cells sorted from blood. These receptors were taken from a young woman in good health.

This clonotype was found a few times. For the CDR3, the DNA is TGTGCCAGCAGCTACCTTAGCGGGAATAGGGACTACGAGCAGTACTTC. Protein: CASSYLSGNRDYEQYF. This sequence joins TRBV12-3 or TRBV12-4 and TRBJ2-7, with TRBD2 matching over 8 bases. CDR3 length: 16 amino acids. V dropped 6 bases and J dropped 3; count of bases not matched to a gene: 13.

J is TRBJ1-1 and V is TRBV7-8; TRBD1 might be the D (5 bases). The CDR3 is 14 amino acids. The V end was cut by 6 bases, the J end by 0 bases, with 11 bases between. The V gene's germline CDR1 is SGHVS and CDR2 FQNEAQ. The chain's CDR3 is CASRLPGVNTEAFF. CDR3 DNA: TGTGCCAGCAGATTACCGGGGGTGAACACTGAAGCTTTCTTT.

This clonotype was seen a handful of times. This chain joins TRBV20-1 and TRBJ1-2; 8 bases fit TRBD1. CDR1 DFQATT and CDR2 SNEGSKA come from the germline V gene (reference sequence). Trimming removed 1 base from V and 4 bases from J; junction bases left unmatched: 2. CDR3 length equals 13 residues. The CDR3, as DNA: TGCAGTGCTAGAGTTGGACAGGGCTATGGCTACACCTTC. Encoded protein: CSARVGQGYGYTF.

This clonotype was picked up many times. CDR3 bases: TGCAGTGTCCCTAGCGGGAGTGGTGGCCAAGAGACCCAGTACTTC. Its translation: CSVPSGSGGQETQYF. The gene calls are TRBV20-1 and TRBJ2-5; 10 bases map to TRBD2. Germline V gene sequence: CDR1 DFQATT, CDR2 SNEGSKA (reference sequence). The CDR3 spans 15 residues. V was clipped by 7 bases and J by 1 base; unmatched bases: 9.

This clonotype was counted many times. The J gene is TRBJ2-1, the V gene TRBV2, with a weak D call TRBD1 (6 bases). V was clipped by 8 bases and J by 7 bases, with 15 bases between them. Looked up from germline, CDR1 is SNHLY and CDR2 is FYNNEI. CDR3 length: 13 amino acids. The CDR3 sequence: CASVRAGANEQFF. CDR3 coding DNA: TGTGCCAGCGTGCGGGCAGGGGCGAATGAGCAGTTCTTC. Based on the CDR3 plus reference TRBV2 and TRBJ2-1, the full variable domain is EPEVTQTPSHQVTQMGQEVILRCVPISNHLYFYWYRQILGQKVEFLVSFYNNEISEKSEIFDDQFSVERPDGSNFTLKIRSTKLEDSAMYFCASVRAGANEQFFGPGTRLTVL.

Ten or more counts support this clonotype. This chain links TRBV6-1 with TRBJ2-5; no definite D call. Germline V gene sequence: CDR1 MNHNS, CDR2 SASEGT. Trimming pared 5 bases from V and 4 bases from J, leaving 11 bases between. CDR3 length equals 13 residues. This CDR3 reads CASSPLSTETQYF. For the CDR3, the DNA is TGTGCCAGCAGTCCCTTGTCGACAGAGACCCAGTACTTC.

This clonotype has just a few counts. The J gene is TRBJ1-1, the V gene TRBV14, with 7 bases identical to TRBD1. The length of the CDR3 is 14 residues. Germline lookup yields CDR1 SGHDN and CDR2 FVKESK. V was pared by 6 bases and J by 4 bases, with 8 bases of the junction left unmatched. This CDR3 is CASSPIDRATEAFF. The CDR3, as DNA: TGTGCCAGCAGTCCAATCGACAGGGCCACTGAAGCTTTCTTT. The full variable domain, in which reference TRBV14 and TRBJ1-1 provide the parts outside the CDR3, is EAGVTQFPSHSVIEKGQTVTLRCDPISGHDNLYWYRRVMGKEIKFLLHFVKESKQDESGMPNNRFLAERTGGTYSTLKVQPAELEDSGVYFCASSPIDRATEAFFGQGTRLTVV.

This clonotype was recorded at least ten times. The CDR3 DNA reads TGCAGTGCAGGAGGGAATGAGCAGTTCTTC. Its protein product is CSAGGNEQFF. The gene calls are TRBV20-1 and TRBJ2-1; TRBD2 is a possible D gene (6 bases). In germline, CDR1 is DFQATT, CDR2 SNEGSKA (reference sequence). There are 10 residues in the CDR3. Trimming left V 6 bases short and J 7 bases short, with 7 bases between.

V usage is TRBV7-8 and J usage is TRBJ2-7; D perhaps matches TRBD2 (6 bases). Germline-derived CDR1 and CDR2 are SGHVS and FQNEAQ. V lost 6 bases, J lost 0 bases, and 18 bases lay in between. The CDR3 is 16 amino acids. The CDR3 DNA follows: TGTGCCAGCAGGTCTGGCTGGGACTCATTCTCCTACGAGCAGTACTTC. Its translation: CASRSGWDSFSYEQYF.

This clonotype was detected a few times. The rearrangement joins TRBV4-3 to TRBJ2-3, with D possibly matching TRBD2 (5 bases). In germline, CDR1 is LGHNA, CDR2 YSLEER. V was cut by 2 bases and J by 0 bases, with 9 bases left in between. The CDR3 consists of 15 residues. CDR3 in DNA: TGCGCCAGCAGCCAACTAGCTACTAGCACAGATACGCAGTATTTT. This translates into CASSQLATSTDTQYF.

This clonotype appeared a few times. The CDR3 spells CASSFQGASTLHF. For the CDR3, the DNA is TGTGCCAGCAGCTTCCAGGGGGCGTCGACCCTCCACTTT. The chain carries TRBV5-5 and TRBJ1-6, with 8 bases aligning to TRBD1. Germline-derived CDR1 and CDR2 are SGHKS and YYEKEE (reference sequence). The ends lost 2 bases at V and 14 bases at J; junction bases unmatched: 6. CDR3 size: 13 residues.

The chain uses TRBV11-2 and TRBJ2-1, with TRBD2 as a possible D gene (5 bases). The CDR3 length is 16 residues. Between the trimmed V and J ends, which lost 5 bases and 4 bases, there was a span of 18 bases. Germline loops: CDR1 SGHAT, CDR2 FQNNGV. CDR3 protein: CASSPLSGGLYNEQFF. In nucleotides, the CDR3 is TGTGCCAGCAGCCCCCTGAGCGGAGGCCTTTACAATGAGCAGTTCTTC. The full variable domain, with the rest looked up from reference TRBV11-2 and TRBJ2-1, is EAGVAQSPRYKIIEKRQSVAFWCNPISGHATLYWYQQILGQGPKLLIQFQNNGVVDDSQLPKDRFSAERLKGVDSTLKIQPAKLEDSAVYLCASSPLSGGLYNEQFFGPGTRLTVL.

The sample holds a few counts of this clonotype. The V call is TRBV7-2, the J call TRBJ2-2; 9 positions match TRBD2. This CDR3 has 15 amino acids. V gave up 5 bases and J gave up 3 bases; unmatched junction bases: 4. The germline V gene has CDR1 SGHTA and CDR2 FQGNSA. CDR3 in DNA: TGTGCCAGCAGCCTTAGCGGGGGCTACACCGGGGAGCTGTTTTTT. Translation: CASSLSGGYTGELFF.

This clonotype was detected ten times or more. The chain joins TRBV29-1 to TRBJ2-7; a weak D match, TRBD1 (5 bases). This CDR3 has 12 residues. The V gene lost 7 bases and the J gene lost 0 bases, with 10 bases spanning the gap. The germline V gene has CDR1 SQVTM and CDR2 ANQGSEA. The CDR3 DNA reads as TGCAGCGGTAGGGGAAGCTCCTACGAGCAGTACTTC. This encodes CSGRGSSYEQYF.

This clonotype was found many times. The chain employs TRBV11-2 and TRBJ2-1; D is perhaps TRBD1 or TRBD2 (5 bases each). The V and J ends lost 2 bases and 4 bases respectively, with 9 bases between them. Germline V lookup: CDR1 SGHAT, CDR2 FQNNGV. This CDR3 comprises 14 residues. CDR3 amino acids: CASSLSGRYNEQFF. The CDR3 DNA reads as TGTGCCAGCAGCTTATCGGGGCGATACAATGAGCAGTTCTTC.

This rearrangement joins TRBV3-1 to TRBJ1-2; perhaps TRBD1 as D (5 bases). With 1 base removed from V and 3 bases from J, the gap between germline ends came to 9 bases. The CDR3 length is 14 residues. From germline, CDR1 is LGHDT and CDR2 YNNKEL (reference sequence). The CDR3: CASSQARGYYGYTF. As DNA, the CDR3 is TGTGCCAGCAGCCAAGCTAGGGGTTACTATGGCTACACCTTC.

The chain joins TRBV7-2 to TRBJ2-1; D is possibly TRBD2 (6 bases). The CDR3 is made up of 12 amino acids. Germline loops: CDR1 SGHTA, CDR2 FQGNSA. Trimming removed 2 bases from V and 9 bases from J, with 8 bases in between. This CDR3 is CASSLIGGEQFF. In DNA, the CDR3 is TGTGCCAGCAGCTTAATCGGGGGTGAGCAGTTCTTC.

The chain links TRBV20-1 to TRBJ2-5; 12 positions match TRBD1. Germline CDR1 reads DFQATT; CDR2 reads SNEGSKA (reference sequence). The CDR3 has 15 residues. Trimming cost V 4 bases and J 5 bases; bases outside gene matches: 8. CDR3 sequence reads: CSANLGQGARETQYF. CDR3 in DNA: TGCAGTGCTAACCTGGGACAGGGGGCGCGGGAGACCCAGTACTTC.

The gene calls are TRBV12-3 or TRBV12-4 and TRBJ1-2; D is undetermined. The CDR3 loop spans 11 amino acids. The ends were cut back, 6 bases at V and 8 bases at J, with 10 bases in the middle. For the CDR3, the DNA is TGTGCCAGCAGCCGGACGTGGGGCTACACCTTC. It specifies CASSRTWGYTF.

The chain is built from TRBV7-9 and TRBJ1-3, with D unresolved. Trimming left V 4 bases short and J 0 bases short, with 7 bases between. The germline gives CDR1 SEHNR, CDR2 FQNEAQ (reference sequence). The length of the CDR3 is 14 residues. This chain's CDR3 is CASSSTYSGNTIYF. The CDR3 nucleotides read TGTGCCAGCAGCTCCACCTACTCTGGAAACACCATATATTTT.

Points on this clonotype: Since a much larger clone is just one base distant, this may be a read error. Written as DNA, the CDR3 is TGCGCCAGCAGCTTGGGGACAGTCAGCTCCTACAATAAGCAGTTCTTC. Translated: CASSLGTVSSYNKQFF. The V gene is TRBV5-1, the J gene TRBJ2-1, with D tentatively TRBD1 (6 bases). The CDR3 consists of 16 residues. Germline V CDR1 and CDR2: SGHRS, YFSETQ. Complete variable domain (other parts from reference TRBV5-1 and TRBJ2-1): KAGVTQTPRYLIKTRGQQVTLSCSPISGHRSVSWYQQTPGQGLQFLFEYFSETQRNKGNFPGRFSGRQFSNSRSEMNVSTLELGDSALYLCASSLGTVSSYNKQFFGPGTRLTVL.

This sequence joins TRBV27 and TRBJ2-3; D unresolved. Germline V gene lookup returns CDR1 MNHEY and CDR2 SMNVEV (reference sequence). The CDR3 spans 14 residues. V was shortened by 6 bases and J by 5 bases, with 15 bases between the two germline ends. In nucleotides, the CDR3 is TGTGCCAGCAGGGAAGGAGTGTCTGGAGATACGCAGTATTTT. Translated, it gives CASREGVSGDTQYF.

The rearrangement joins TRBV5-8 to TRBJ2-5; no firm D call. V lost 6 bases and J 3 bases, leaving 12 bases between the germline ends. This CDR3 spans 13 amino acids. Germline V lookup: CDR1 SGHTS, CDR2 YDEGEE. The CDR3 DNA is TGTGCCAGCATCCGGTGGGGAAAAGAGACCCAGTACTTC. It encodes CASIRWGKETQYF. Variable domain in full (rest from reference TRBV5-8 and TRBJ2-5): EAGVTQSPTHLIKTRGQQATLRCSPISGHTSVYWYQQALGLGLQFLLWYDEGEERNRGNFPPRFSGRQFPNYSSELNVNALELEDSALYLCASIRWGKETQYFGPGTRLLVL.

The V gene is TRBV7-2, the J gene TRBJ2-5; possibly TRBD1 or TRBD2 for D (6 bases each). The CDR3 length is 14 residues. Germline loops: CDR1 SGHTA, CDR2 FQGNSA. Between the trimmed V and J ends, which lost 5 bases and 5 bases, there was a span of 15 bases. The CDR3 bases are TGTGCCAGCAGCCCCCAAGGGGGGTCGGAGACCCAGTACTTC. Translating gives CASSPQGGSETQYF.

The chain carries TRBV6-1 and TRBJ2-3, with D uncertain. Germline V gives CDR1 MNHNS, CDR2 SASEGT. The V and J ends lost 7 bases and 1 base respectively, with 15 bases between them. The CDR3 is made up of 15 amino acids. The CDR3 bases are TGTGCCAGCAACCCCCGGACCTTACGCACAGATACGCAGTATTTT. Amino acids: CASNPRTLRTDTQYF.

Only a few counts were recorded for this clonotype. This chain joins TRBV4-1 and TRBJ2-1; 10 nucleotides match TRBD2. Looked up from germline, CDR1 is MGHRA and CDR2 is YSYEKL. This CDR3 region has 17 residues. J was trimmed by 4 bases and V by 1 base; bases with no gene match: 7. CDR3 protein: CASSQAYLAGVYNEQFF. The CDR3 bases are TGCGCCAGCAGCCAAGCCTACCTAGCGGGGGTTTACAATGAGCAGTTCTTC.

This clonotype was observed a few times. V gene TRBV4-3 combines with J gene TRBJ2-5; 8 nucleotides match TRBD2. V was clipped by 0 bases and J by 2 bases; unmatched bases: 14. CDR3 length: 19 residues. CDR1 is LGHNA, CDR2 YSLEER, per germline. As DNA, the CDR3 is TGCGCCAGCAGCCAAGATAAGACTGGGATTAGCGGGGTTCAAGAGACCCAGTACTTC. Amino acid sequence: CASSQDKTGISGVQETQYF.

J is TRBJ2-1 and V is TRBV5-1; D is undetermined. Per germline, CDR1 SGHRS and CDR2 YFSETQ. CDR3 length: 15 amino acids. The germline V and J ends were trimmed by 0 bases and 0 bases, with 7 bases remaining between them. The CDR3 loop reads CASSLGSVSYNEQFF. The CDR3 coding sequence is TGCGCCAGCAGCTTGGGGAGCGTCTCCTACAATGAGCAGTTCTTC.